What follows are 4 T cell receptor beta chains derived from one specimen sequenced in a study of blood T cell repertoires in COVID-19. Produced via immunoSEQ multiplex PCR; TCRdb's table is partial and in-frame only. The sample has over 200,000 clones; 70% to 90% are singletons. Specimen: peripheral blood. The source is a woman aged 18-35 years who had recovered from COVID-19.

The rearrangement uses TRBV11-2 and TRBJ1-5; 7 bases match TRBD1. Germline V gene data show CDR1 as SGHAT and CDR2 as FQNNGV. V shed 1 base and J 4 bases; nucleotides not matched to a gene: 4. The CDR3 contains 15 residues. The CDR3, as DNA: TGTGCCAGCAGCTTAGGGAGGGGGCGGAATCAGCCCCAGCATTTT. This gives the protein CASSLGRGRNQPQHF.

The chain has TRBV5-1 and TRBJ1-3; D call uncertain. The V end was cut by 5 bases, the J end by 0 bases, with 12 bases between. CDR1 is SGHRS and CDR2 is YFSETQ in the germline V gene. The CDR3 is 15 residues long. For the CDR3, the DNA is TGCGCCAGCAGGGCGGTCGATCGCTCTGGAAACACCATATATTTT. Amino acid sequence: CASRAVDRSGNTIYF.

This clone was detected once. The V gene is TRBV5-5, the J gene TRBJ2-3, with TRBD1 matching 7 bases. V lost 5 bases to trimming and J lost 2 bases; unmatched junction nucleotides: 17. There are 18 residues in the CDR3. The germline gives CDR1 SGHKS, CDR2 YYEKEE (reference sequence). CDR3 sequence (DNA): TGTGCCAGCAGTTTCGGGAAGGTCCGGGACAGACACACAGATACGCAGTATTTT. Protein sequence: CASSFGKVRDRHTDTQYF. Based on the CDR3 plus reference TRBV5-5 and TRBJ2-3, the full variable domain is DAGVTQSPTHLIKTRGQQVTLRCSPISGHKSVSWYQQVLGQGPQFIFQYYEKEERGRGNFPDRFSARQFPNYSSELNVNALLLGDSALYLCASSFGKVRDRHTDTQYFGPGTRLTVL.

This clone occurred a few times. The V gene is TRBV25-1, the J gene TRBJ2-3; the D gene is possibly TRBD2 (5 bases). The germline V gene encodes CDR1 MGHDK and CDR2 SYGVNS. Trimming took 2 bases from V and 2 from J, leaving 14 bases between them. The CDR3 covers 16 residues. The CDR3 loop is CASSEVETTNTDTQYF. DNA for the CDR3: TGTGCCAGCAGTGAAGTTGAGACTACAAACACAGATACGCAGTATTTT.